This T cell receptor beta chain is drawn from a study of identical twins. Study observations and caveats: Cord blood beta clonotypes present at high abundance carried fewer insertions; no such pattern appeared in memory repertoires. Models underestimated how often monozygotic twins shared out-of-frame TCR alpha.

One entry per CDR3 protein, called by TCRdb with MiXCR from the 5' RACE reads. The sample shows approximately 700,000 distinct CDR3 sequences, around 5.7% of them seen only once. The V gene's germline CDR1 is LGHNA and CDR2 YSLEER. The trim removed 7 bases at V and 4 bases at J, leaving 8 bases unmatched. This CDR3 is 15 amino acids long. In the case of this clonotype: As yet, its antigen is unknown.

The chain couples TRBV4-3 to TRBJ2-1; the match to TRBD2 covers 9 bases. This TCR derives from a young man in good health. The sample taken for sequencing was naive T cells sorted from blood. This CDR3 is CASTSGVNRYNEQFF. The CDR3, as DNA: TGCGCCAGCACTAGCGGGGTCAATCGTTACAATGAGCAGTTCTTC.